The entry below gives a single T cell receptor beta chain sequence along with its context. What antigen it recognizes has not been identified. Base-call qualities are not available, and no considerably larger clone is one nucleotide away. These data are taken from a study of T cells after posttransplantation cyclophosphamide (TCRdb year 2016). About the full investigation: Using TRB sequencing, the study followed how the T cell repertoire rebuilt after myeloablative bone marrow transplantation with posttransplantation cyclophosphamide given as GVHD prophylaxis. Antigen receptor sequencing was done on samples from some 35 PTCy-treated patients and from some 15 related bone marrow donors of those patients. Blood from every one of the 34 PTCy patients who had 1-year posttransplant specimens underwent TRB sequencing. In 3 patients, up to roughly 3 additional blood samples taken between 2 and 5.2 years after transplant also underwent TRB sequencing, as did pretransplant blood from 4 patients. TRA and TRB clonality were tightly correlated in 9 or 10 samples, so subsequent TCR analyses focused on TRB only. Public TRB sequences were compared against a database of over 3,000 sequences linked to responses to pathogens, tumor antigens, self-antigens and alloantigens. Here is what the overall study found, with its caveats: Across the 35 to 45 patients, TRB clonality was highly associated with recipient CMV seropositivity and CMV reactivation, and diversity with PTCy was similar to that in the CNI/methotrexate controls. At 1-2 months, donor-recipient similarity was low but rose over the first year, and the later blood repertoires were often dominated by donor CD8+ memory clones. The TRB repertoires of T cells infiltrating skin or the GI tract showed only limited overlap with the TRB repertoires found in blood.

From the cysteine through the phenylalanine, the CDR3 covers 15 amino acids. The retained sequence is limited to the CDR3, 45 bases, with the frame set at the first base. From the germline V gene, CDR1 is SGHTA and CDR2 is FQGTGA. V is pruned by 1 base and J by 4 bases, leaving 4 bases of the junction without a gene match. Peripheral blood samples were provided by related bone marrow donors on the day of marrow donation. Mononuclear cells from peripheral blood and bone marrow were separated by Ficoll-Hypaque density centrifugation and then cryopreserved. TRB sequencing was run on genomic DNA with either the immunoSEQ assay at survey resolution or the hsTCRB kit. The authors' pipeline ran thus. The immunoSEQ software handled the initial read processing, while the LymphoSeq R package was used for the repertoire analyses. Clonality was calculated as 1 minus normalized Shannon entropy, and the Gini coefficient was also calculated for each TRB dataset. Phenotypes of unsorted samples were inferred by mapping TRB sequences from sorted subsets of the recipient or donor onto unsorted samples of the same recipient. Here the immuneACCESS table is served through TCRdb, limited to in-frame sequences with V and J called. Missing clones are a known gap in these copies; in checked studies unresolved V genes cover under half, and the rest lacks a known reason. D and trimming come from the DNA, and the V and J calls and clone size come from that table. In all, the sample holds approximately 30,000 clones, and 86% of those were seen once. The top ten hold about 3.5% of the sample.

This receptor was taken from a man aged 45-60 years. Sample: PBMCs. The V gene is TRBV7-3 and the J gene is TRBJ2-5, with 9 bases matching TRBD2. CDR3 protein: CASSLNSGGSETQYF. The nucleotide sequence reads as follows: TGTGCCAGCAGCTTAAATAGCGGGGGCTCAGAGACCCAGTACTTC.